This TCR beta chain was captured in a study of CD8 T cells in Susac syndrome. It was with random hexamers that roughly 0.5 to 1 ug RNA was reverse transcribed. TCRdb re-derived calls from the immunoSEQ multiplex PCR reads in MiXCR, one entry per CDR3 protein. The repertoire has about 180,000 distinct CDR3 sequences, approximately 94% of them found once; the top ten carry approximately 0.09%. V gave up 4 bases and J gave up 1 base, with 10 bases separating them. Germline V gene lookup returns CDR1 LGHDT and CDR2 YNNKEL (reference sequence). The CDR3 extends over 15 amino acids. Sequencing targeted TCR beta in T cells from blood (CD8+ and CD4+).

The sequencing input was CD4+ T cells from PBMCs. This receptor was taken from a human donor with multiple sclerosis. The V gene is TRBV3-1, the J gene TRBJ2-2; perhaps D is TRBD1 or TRBD2 (5 bases each). CDR3 bases: TGTGCCAGCAGCCTGGGGACGGTGAACACCGGGGAGCTGTTTTTT. Encoded protein: CASSLGTVNTGELFF.